Each of the 16 T cell receptor beta chains below was sequenced from the same sample in a study of blood T cells in healthy people across ages. PCR was performed a second time for about 6 to 12 cycles using a sample-barcoded 5' primer and a J-beta primer mix. One entry per CDR3 protein, called by TCRdb with MiXCR from the 5' RACE reads. The sample contains 1.5 million to 2 million distinct CDR3 sequences, approximately 28% of which appear only once. The material sequenced was blood. These receptors all stem from a woman between 25 and 40 years old in good health.

The chain combines TRBV2 with TRBJ2-1, with 7 bases aligning to TRBD2. V lost 8 bases, J lost 6 bases, and 10 bases stayed unmatched. The CDR3 runs 14 residues. Germline V lookup: CDR1 SNHLY, CDR2 FYNNEI. The CDR3, as DNA: TGTGCCAGCTTGCACGACCCGGGGGGCAATGAGCAGTTCTTC. This gives the protein CASLHDPGGNEQFF.

This clonotype was detected many times. The V and J genes are TRBV29-1 and TRBJ2-7; weak D call: TRBD1 (5 bases). The CDR3 runs 13 residues. In germline, CDR1 is SQVTM, CDR2 ANQGSEA. Trimming took 0 bases from V and 1 from J, leaving 7 bases between them. The CDR3 protein is CSVEEDTSYEQYF. For the CDR3, the DNA is TGCAGCGTTGAAGAGGACACTTCCTACGAGCAGTACTTC.

Only one count was recorded for this clonotype. The chain is built from TRBV7-6 and TRBJ2-5; D may be TRBD2 (5 bases). From germline, CDR1 is SGHVS and CDR2 FNYEAQ. The CDR3 runs to 16 residues. V was cut by 4 bases and J by 4 bases, with 19 bases left in between. Here the CDR3 DNA reads TGTGCCAGCAGCTCCCGGTGCGGAGCGGCTGGAGAGACCCAGTACTTC. Translated, it gives CASSSRCGAAGETQYF.

The genes are TRBV5-1 and TRBJ1-5; D ambiguous. The CDR3 length is 12 residues. Germline V gene data show CDR1 as SGHRS and CDR2 as YFSETQ. The germline V and J ends were trimmed by 3 bases and 9 bases, with 10 bases remaining between them. The CDR3 DNA follows: TGCGCCAGCAGCTCCCCCGGTGGGCCCCAGCATTTT. As protein: CASSSPGGPQHF.

This clonotype came up once. The V call is TRBV24-1, the J call TRBJ2-1; tentative D call: TRBD1 (6 bases). The J call may be faulty, since TRBJ2-7 better matches the DNA end. This CDR3 comprises 13 residues. Germline values: CDR1 KGHDR, CDR2 SFDVKD. CDR3 residues: CATSSQGWHEQYF. The DNA of the CDR3 is TGTGCCACCAGTTCACAGGGTTGGCATGAGCAGTACTTC.

The chain is built from TRBV5-5 and TRBJ1-2; TRBD1 is a possible D gene (6 bases). Germline loops: CDR1 SGHKS, CDR2 YYEKEE (reference sequence). Trimming cost V 6 bases and J 1 base, with 13 bases left between them. The CDR3 length is 14 residues. DNA for the CDR3: TGTGCCAGCAATCTCGGACAGAGTAACTATGGCTACACCTTC. It specifies CASNLGQSNYGYTF.

Note on this clonotype: This may be a read error, as it is one base from a much larger clone. The CDR3 DNA is TGCGCCAGCAGCCCAATATTGGACTTCAACAATGAGCACTTCTTC. The encoded protein is CASSPILDFNNEHFF. This rearrangement joins TRBV4-3 to TRBJ2-1; a possible D gene is TRBD2 (5 bases). The germline V gene has CDR1 LGHNA and CDR2 YSLEER. There are 15 residues in the CDR3.

This clonotype came up many times. The rearrangement links TRBV13 to TRBJ2-5; 11 nucleotides line up with TRBD2. The length of the CDR3 is 15 residues. Trimming at V came to 3 bases and at J to 4 bases, leaving 4 bases not matched to a gene. In germline, CDR1 is PRHDT, CDR2 FYEKMQ (reference sequence). The CDR3 region has the DNA TGTGCCAGCAGCTTCATAGCGGGGGGGGGAGAGACCCAGTACTTC. Translated, it gives CASSFIAGGGETQYF.

As DNA, the CDR3 is TGTGCCAGCAGCTCCGGGGACAGGATTCAGCCCCAGCATTTT. Translation: CASSSGDRIQPQHF. The chain couples TRBV5-5 to TRBJ1-5; TRBD1 matches 8 bases. The CDR3 consists of 14 residues. Germline loops: CDR1 SGHKS, CDR2 YYEKEE (reference sequence). V was pared by 3 bases and J by 6 bases, with 5 bases of the junction left unmatched.

Regarding this clonotype: With a much larger clone just one base away, this may be a read error. The chain joins TRBV7-9 to TRBJ2-3, with a possible D match to TRBD2 (5 bases). Germline V gives CDR1 SEHNR, CDR2 FQNEAQ (reference sequence). The CDR3 runs 16 residues. CDR3 amino acids: CAGSPGLVVVADTQYF. DNA of the CDR3: TGTGCCGGCAGCCCTGGACTGGTGGTAGTTGCAGATACGCAGTATTTT.

The J gene is TRBJ2-1, the V gene TRBV7-2; tentatively, D is TRBD1 (5 bases). The ends were cut back, 4 bases at V and 6 bases at J, with 16 bases in the middle. The germline V gene encodes CDR1 SGHTA and CDR2 FQGNSA. The CDR3 has 15 amino acids. The CDR3 nucleotides read TGTGCCAGCAGCTCCGTATGGGCAGGGCGCAATGAGCAGTTCTTC. As protein: CASSSVWAGRNEQFF.

The chain uses TRBV30 and TRBJ2-4, with 12 positions matching TRBD2. The J segment lost 4 bases and the V segment lost 0 bases, leaving 10 bases of the junction unmatched. The CDR3 length is 18 residues. The germline V gene encodes CDR1 GTSNPN and CDR2 SVGIG (reference sequence). The CDR3 sequence is CAWSVKGTSGRPKNIQYF. The CDR3 DNA sequence: TGTGCCTGGAGTGTAAAGGGTACTAGCGGGAGGCCTAAAAACATTCAGTACTTC.

The V gene is TRBV28, the J gene TRBJ2-5; 8 bases map to TRBD1. The CDR3 sequence is 18 residues long. Germline assignment: CDR1 MDHEN and CDR2 SYDVKM. The V segment lost 4 bases and the J segment 2 bases; nucleotides outside the gene matches: 15. CDR3 protein: CASSSGQGLNLHQETQYF. The CDR3 DNA reads TGTGCCAGCAGTTCTGGACAGGGACTTAATCTCCATCAAGAGACCCAGTACTTC.

This clonotype appeared a few times. V gene TRBV19 combines with J gene TRBJ1-4; no clear D gene. CDR1 is LNHDA and CDR2 is SQIVND in the germline V gene (reference sequence). The CDR3 runs to 15 residues. Trimming removed 3 bases at V and 5 bases at J, with 13 bases between. As DNA, the CDR3 is TGTGCCAGTAGTATCGCCGACGGCCCAAATGAAAAACTGTTTTTT. Its protein product is CASSIADGPNEKLFF.

V usage is TRBV11-2 and J usage is TRBJ2-7; 8 nucleotides agree with TRBD1. The CDR3 totals 14 residues. V gave up 5 bases and J gave up 6 bases; unmatched junction bases: 9. CDR1 and CDR2 (germline): SGHAT, FQNNGV. The CDR3 protein is CASSADRVVGEQYF. The CDR3 nucleotides read TGTGCCAGCAGCGCGGACAGGGTAGTGGGCGAGCAGTACTTC.

V is TRBV2 and J is TRBJ1-2; D gene unclear. This CDR3 comprises 15 residues. Germline values: CDR1 SNHLY, CDR2 FYNNEI. Trimming pared 7 bases from V and 6 bases from J, leaving 21 bases between. The chain's CDR3 is CASKDGYDIPNGYTF. The CDR3 DNA sequence: TGTGCCAGCAAAGACGGGTATGACATCCCGAATGGCTACACCTTC. The full variable domain, its missing parts supplied by reference TRBV2 and TRBJ1-2, is EPEVTQTPSHQVTQMGQEVILRCVPISNHLYFYWYRQILGQKVEFLVSFYNNEISEKSEIFDDQFSVERPDGSNFTLKIRSTKLEDSAMYFCASKDGYDIPNGYTFGSGTRLTVV.